Following are 17 T cell receptor beta chains from one sample sequenced in a study of blood T cell repertoires in COVID-19. The method was immunoSEQ multiplex PCR; TCRdb's version includes in-frame clones alone and lacks a portion of them. The sample carries hundreds of thousands of clones, more than 70% recorded once. The sequencing input was peripheral blood. Receptor source: a woman aged 45-65 years with acute or convalescent COVID-19.

The chain recombines TRBV10-3 with TRBJ1-2; TRBD1 matches 11 bases. The germline V gene encodes CDR1 ENHRY and CDR2 SYGVKD. The CDR3 sequence is 14 residues long. With V trimmed by 2 bases and J by 4 bases, 0 bases remained unmatched. The DNA of the CDR3 is TGTGCCATCAGTGAGGGGACAGGGGGCTATGGCTACACCTTC. Its translation is CAISEGTGGYGYTF.

In DNA form, the CDR3 reads TGTGCCAGCAGCTTATGGGGGGGGTTGGGAGGCTACACCTTC. Its protein is CASSLWGGLGGYTF. The V and J genes are TRBV7-2 and TRBJ1-2, with D perhaps matching TRBD1 (5 bases). Germline V gene data show CDR1 as SGHTA and CDR2 as FQGNSA. The CDR3 sequence is 14 residues long. Trimming removed 2 bases at V and 8 bases at J, with 15 bases between.

Points on this clone: Within the sample, other DNA sequences also encode this same CDR3. The V gene is TRBV5-1, the J gene TRBJ1-1; D unresolved. The CDR3 spans 13 residues. V dropped 0 bases and J dropped 4 bases, with 7 bases sitting between them. Germline CDR1 SGHRS, CDR2 YFSETQ. The CDR3 loop reads CASSLVRGTEAFF. The DNA for the CDR3 is TGCGCCAGCAGCTTGGTTCGGGGCACTGAAGCTTTCTTT.

This chain links TRBV28 with TRBJ2-7, with D unclear. This CDR3 is built from 14 residues. Per germline, CDR1 MDHEN and CDR2 SYDVKM. V shed 4 bases and J shed 0 bases, with 10 bases lying between them. Here the CDR3 DNA reads TGTGCCAGCAGTTCTACCCCTATCTCCTACGAGCAGTACTTC. This sequence encodes CASSSTPISYEQYF.

The chain uses TRBV29-1 and TRBJ1-2, with TRBD1 as a possible D gene (5 bases). The germline V gene encodes CDR1 SQVTM and CDR2 ANQGSEA. V was pared by 3 bases and J by 8 bases, with 22 bases between. This CDR3 has 15 amino acids. CDR3 amino acids: CSVEDTLGMASGYTF. CDR3 sequence (DNA): TGCAGCGTTGAGGACACATTAGGAATGGCGAGCGGCTACACCTTC.

This clone appeared a few times. The chain is built from TRBV7-9 and TRBJ1-4; 9 positions agree with TRBD1. Trimming cost V 7 bases and J 5 bases; bases outside gene matches: 11. The CDR3 totals 16 residues. CDR1 is SEHNR and CDR2 is FQNEAQ in the germline V gene (reference sequence). CDR3: CASTLTEGTGNEKLFF. CDR3 DNA: TGTGCCAGCACCCTAACTGAGGGGACAGGGAATGAAAAACTGTTTTTT. Full variable domain (outside the CDR3, taken from reference TRBV7-9 and TRBJ1-4): DTGVSQNPRHKITKRGQNVTFRCDPISEHNRLYWYRQTLGQGPEFLTYFQNEAQLEKSRLLSDRFSAERPKGSFSTLEIQRTEQGDSAMYLCASTLTEGTGNEKLFFGSGTQLSVL.

V usage is TRBV29-1 and J usage is TRBJ2-7; D uncertain. The CDR3 sequence is 13 residues long. V lost 4 bases and J 2 bases, leaving 12 bases between the germline ends. Germline CDR1 and CDR2: SQVTM and ANQGSEA. The DNA for the CDR3 is TGCAGCGTTGTTGGTGCCGACACCTACGAGCAGTACTTC. This codes for CSVVGADTYEQYF.

The chain employs TRBV24-1 and TRBJ2-2; D is possibly TRBD1 (6 bases). The CDR3 runs to 14 residues. Trimming removed 4 bases from V and 6 bases from J, with 11 bases in between. Germline assignment: CDR1 KGHDR and CDR2 SFDVKD. CDR3 in amino acids: CATSDQTGSGELFF. As DNA, the CDR3 is TGTGCCACCAGTGACCAAACAGGGTCCGGGGAGCTGTTTTTT.

The chain combines TRBV27 with TRBJ1-2; D might be TRBD1 (6 bases). The CDR3 has 15 residues. Germline lookup yields CDR1 MNHEY and CDR2 SMNVEV (reference sequence). The V and J ends lost 4 bases and 7 bases respectively, with 19 bases between them. CDR3 region: CASSSPSGGAPGYTF. DNA of the CDR3: TGTGCCAGCAGTTCCCCTTCTGGGGGCGCCCCTGGCTACACCTTC.

The chain uses TRBV25-1 and TRBJ1-1, with D perhaps matching TRBD1 (5 bases). V shed 1 base and J shed 4 bases, with 10 bases lying between them. The CDR3 covers 14 residues. Looked up from germline, CDR1 is MGHDK and CDR2 is SYGVNS. The CDR3 bases are TGTGCCAGCAGTGAATTGGGGGGGAGCACTGAAGCTTTCTTT. It yields the protein CASSELGGSTEAFF.

This chain connects TRBV20-1 to TRBJ2-1, with D possibly TRBD2 on 7 matching bases. The V end was cut by 6 bases, the J end by 12 bases, with 15 bases between. CDR1 DFQATT and CDR2 SNEGSKA come from the germline V gene (reference sequence). The CDR3 has 11 amino acids. CDR3 sequence (DNA): TGCAGTGCCGAGGCAAGGGGGGGGCAGTTCTTC. This translates into CSAEARGGQFF.

This clone was seen more than once but under ten times. The chain joins TRBV7-8 to TRBJ2-1; 14 bases agree with TRBD2. The CDR3 runs 17 residues. Per the germline V gene, CDR1 is SGHVS and CDR2 is FQNEAQ. V was clipped by 3 bases and J by 9 bases; unmatched bases: 10. CDR3 loop: CASSFTTGTSGSGEQFF. The DNA of the CDR3 is TGTGCCAGCAGCTTCACTACGGGGACTAGCGGGAGCGGTGAGCAGTTCTTC. Combining the CDR3 with reference TRBV7-8 and TRBJ2-1 gives the whole variable domain GAGVSQSPRYKVAKRGQDVALRCDPISGHVSLFWYQQALGQGPEFLTYFQNEAQLDKSGLPSDRFFAERPEGSVSTLKIQRTQQEDSAVYLCASSFTTGTSGSGEQFFGPGTRLTVL.

This chain links TRBV7-2 with TRBJ2-4; D may be TRBD1 (6 bases). V was pared by 2 bases and J by 0 bases, with 14 bases between. CDR3 length equals 17 residues. The germline V gene has CDR1 SGHTA and CDR2 FQGNSA. The CDR3 bases are TGTGCCAGCAGCTTACCTCGGGACAAATTAGCCAAAAACATTCAGTACTTC. It codes for CASSLPRDKLAKNIQYF.

This clone has just a few counts. The rearrangement links TRBV19 to TRBJ2-7, with 12 nucleotides matching TRBD2. The germline gives CDR1 LNHDA, CDR2 SQIVND (reference sequence). V shed 8 bases and J 4 bases; nucleotides not matched to a gene: 9. The CDR3 totals 15 residues. The chain's CDR3 is CASAYETSGRYEQYF. DNA of the CDR3: TGTGCCAGTGCATATGAGACTAGCGGGAGATACGAGCAGTACTTC.

The sample holds a few counts of this clone. The J gene is TRBJ2-5, the V gene TRBV24-1; the D is unclear. CDR3 size: 14 residues. Germline loops: CDR1 KGHDR, CDR2 SFDVKD. Trimming removed 2 bases from V and 5 bases from J, with 11 bases in between. The CDR3 region has the DNA TGTGCCACCAGTGATTGGAGAGTTGATGAGACCCAGTACTTC. This gives the protein CATSDWRVDETQYF.

The V call is TRBV27, the J call TRBJ1-1, with D unclear. Trimming cost V 3 bases and J 5 bases, with 10 bases left between them. The V gene's germline CDR1 is MNHEY and CDR2 SMNVEV (reference sequence). The CDR3 is 13 residues long. The CDR3 sequence: CASSLSLLTEAFF. The CDR3 nucleotides read TGTGCCAGCAGTTTGTCCCTTTTGACTGAAGCTTTCTTT.

This chain uses TRBV14 with TRBJ2-7; D remains unclear. Germline loops: CDR1 SGHDN, CDR2 FVKESK. Trimming took 2 bases from V and 3 from J, leaving 5 bases between them. The CDR3 length is 12 residues. CDR3 DNA: TGTGCCAGCAGCCAAACCTACTACGAGCAGTACTTC. It codes for CASSQTYYEQYF. Together with reference TRBV14 and TRBJ2-7, the CDR3 gives the full variable domain: EAGVTQFPSHSVIEKGQTVTLRCDPISGHDNLYWYRRVMGKEIKFLLHFVKESKQDESGMPNNRFLAERTGGTYSTLKVQPAELEDSGVYFCASSQTYYEQYFGPGTRLTVT.